This T cell receptor beta chain was sequenced for a study of Graves' ophthalmopathy and Graves' hyperthyroidism. The sample holds many counts of this clonotype. The authors amplified TCR beta CDR3 regions, and they did so from RNA transcripts for repertoire sequencing. After a first-round RT-PCR with HTBI primers, a second-round multiplex PCR was run. TCRdb analysed the multiplex PCR reads with MiXCR anew, one entry per CDR3 protein. The repertoire includes 300,000 to 400,000 distinct CDR3 sequences, about a sixth of them detected once, and around 12% sits in the top ten. Germline-derived CDR1 and CDR2 are MNHNS and SASEGT. Deletions cut 4 bases from V and 5 bases from J, with 8 bases between. This CDR3 has 12 amino acids.

The J gene is TRBJ1-1, the V gene TRBV6-1, with D possibly TRBD1 on 5 matching bases. The receptor was derived from an adult man with Graves' ophthalmopathy. Sequencing was performed on peripheral blood. In nucleotides, the CDR3 is TGTGCCAGCAGTGTGGGGGTTACTGAAGCTTTCTTT. Translated: CASSVGVTEAFF.